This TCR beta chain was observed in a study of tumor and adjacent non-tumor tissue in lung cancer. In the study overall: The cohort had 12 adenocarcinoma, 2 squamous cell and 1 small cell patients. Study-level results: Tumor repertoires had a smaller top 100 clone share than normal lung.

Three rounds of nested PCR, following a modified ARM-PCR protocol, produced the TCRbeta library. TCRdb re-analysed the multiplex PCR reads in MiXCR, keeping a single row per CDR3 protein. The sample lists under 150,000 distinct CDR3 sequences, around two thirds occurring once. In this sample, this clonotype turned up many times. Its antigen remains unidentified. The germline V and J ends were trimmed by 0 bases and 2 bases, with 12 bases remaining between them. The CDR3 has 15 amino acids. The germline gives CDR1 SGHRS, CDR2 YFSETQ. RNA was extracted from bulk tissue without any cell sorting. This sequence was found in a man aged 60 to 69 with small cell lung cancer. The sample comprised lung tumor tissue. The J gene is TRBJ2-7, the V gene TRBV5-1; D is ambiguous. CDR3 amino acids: CASSLEVGPPYEQYF. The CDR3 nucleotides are TGCGCCAGCAGCTTGGAGGTCGGACCCCCCTACGAGCAGTACTTC.